This T cell receptor (beta chain) was sequenced in a study of cytomegalovirus exposure and HLA in healthy donors. Researchers ran the PCR with 60 Vbeta and 13 Jbeta primers. The protocol was immunoSEQ multiplex PCR, while the TCRdb copy is restricted to in-frame clones and leaves out a portion. The repertoire shows about 55,000 clones; the top ten hold around 9%. Germline V gene sequence: CDR1 SNHLY, CDR2 FYNNEI. After removal of 8 bases from V and 10 bases from J, the junction contained 7 bases not matched to a gene. The CDR3 covers 12 residues. V and J are TRBV2 and TRBJ2-7; 11 bases agree with TRBD2. The sequence was collected from a man aged 50 or older in good health and CMV-seropositive. Material: PBMCs. The CDR3 sequence: CASARLAGNQYF. The CDR3 DNA is TGTGCCAGCGCCCGACTAGCGGGGAACCAGTACTTC.